This is a list of T cell receptor beta chains from one sample in a study of shared clonotypes between healthy human individuals. Only in-frame clones appear in the TCRdb table, and some are missing; sequencing was by immunoSEQ multiplex PCR. The sample carries about 680,000 clones, around two thirds recorded once. The specimen sequenced was memory CD4+ T cells sorted from blood. These receptors all stem from a young woman in good health. Both conserved end residues are part of each CDR3. D genes are given only for firm matches. The size entry is marked missing in some rows and otherwise reads once, few, many or a size class.

d_call	j_call	v_call	clone_size	cdr3_nt	cdr3_aa
TRBD2	TRBJ2-5	TRBV4-1	few	TGCGCCAGCAGCCCCCCTCCGGGACTAGCGGGAGGGGAGGAGGAGACCCAGTACTTC	CASSPPPGLAGGEEETQYF
TRBD2	TRBJ2-3	TRBV7-2	.	TGTGCCAGCAGCTATAGCGGGAGCACAGATACGCAGTATTTT	CASSYSGSTDTQYF
.	TRBJ1-3	TRBV10-3	.	TGTGCCATCAGTTCACAGGGAAACACCATATATTTT	CAISSQGNTIYF
.	TRBJ1-5	TRBV28	many	TGTGCCAGCAGTTCCTACCGACGGGGCTCCCATCAGCCCCAGCATTTT	CASSSYRRGSHQPQHF
.	TRBJ2-4	TRBV4-1	.	TGCGCCAGCAGCCAAGAGCTGGGACCAGCCAAAAACATTCAGTACTTC	CASSQELGPAKNIQYF
.	TRBJ1-1	TRBV14	.	TGTGCCAGCAGTCCAGGGGTCGTGACTGAAGCTTTCTTT	CASSPGVVTEAFF
.	TRBJ2-3	TRBV28	.	TGTGCCAGCAGTTTAGGCGGCGGGAGCACAGATACGCAGTATTTT	CASSLGGGSTDTQYF
.	TRBJ2-6	TRBV30	.	TGTGCCTGGAGTGTAGACTCTGGGGCCAACGTCCTGACTTTC	CAWSVDSGANVLTF
TRBD2	TRBJ2-7	TRBV27	.	TGTGCCAGCAGTCTACTAGCGGGGGCCTCCTACGAGCAGTACTTC	CASSLLAGASYEQYF
.	TRBJ2-1	TRBV27	once	TGTGCCAGCAGTTTTAGGGTAGGCGGTAGGGAGTTCTTC	CASSFRVGGREFF
.	TRBJ1-2	TRBV7-9	.	TGTGCCAGCAGCCGTCATACGGTAACATATGGCTACACCTTC	CASSRHTVTYGYTF
.	TRBJ2-7	TRBV18	few	TGTGCCAGCTCACCACCGTCGGGGGTTGCCGAGCAGTACTTC	CASSPPSGVAEQYF
.	TRBJ2-2	TRBV7-6	.	TGTGCCAGCAGCTTAGCGCATGACACCGGGGAGCTGTTTTTT	CASSLAHDTGELFF
.	TRBJ2-7	TRBV10-3	.	TGTGCCATCAGTGGTCGGCAGGGTGGATCCTACGAGCAGTACTTC	CAISGRQGGSYEQYF
.	TRBJ1-4	TRBV27	.	TGTGCCAGCGCACCCCGGGCCGCACTTAATGAAAAACTGTTTTTT	CASAPRAALNEKLFF
.	TRBJ2-1	TRBV30	.	TGTGCCTCGGCGGGGCCCAGGGAGCAGTTCTTC	CASAGPREQFF
.	TRBJ2-7	TRBV28	few	TGTGCCAGCAGTTTAGAGGGTAGGGAACCCTACGAGCAGTACTTC	CASSLEGREPYEQYF
.	TRBJ1-5	TRBV2	.	TGTGCCAGCAGTGAAAGGGCCGGGAATCAGCCCCAGCATTTT	CASSERAGNQPQHF
.	TRBJ2-7	TRBV25-1	.	TGTGCCAGCAGACCGACAGGGGAGGGATACGAGCAGTACTTC	CASRPTGEGYEQYF
.	TRBJ1-3	TRBV19	once	TGTGCCAGTAGCTATATGAGAAGCTCTGGAAACACCATATATTTT	CASSYMRSSGNTIYF
.	TRBJ2-7	TRBV7-2	.	TGTACCAGCAGCGAATATATTCGGGACGAGCAGTACTTC	CTSSEYIRDEQYF
.	TRBJ2-1	TRBV18	.	TGTGCCAGCTCGGAAAACCTCGGCGGAAGCAATGAGCAGTTCTTC	CASSENLGGSNEQFF
TRBD1	TRBJ1-2	TRBV6-5	few	TGTGCCAGCAGTTACTCATTGGGCAGGGGGGCCTATGGCTACACCTTC	CASSYSLGRGAYGYTF
.	TRBJ2-7	TRBV15	few	TGTGCCACCAGCAGAGATAGGGGGGGCGCGTCCGAGCAGTACTTC	CATSRDRGGASEQYF
.	TRBJ2-6	TRBV7-9	.	TGTGCCAGCAGCTTGATAGACAAATCTGGGGCCAACGTCCTGACTTTC	CASSLIDKSGANVLTF
TRBD2	TRBJ2-7	TRBV28	.	TGTGCCAGCAGTCCTAGCGGGCAAGGGGGCTCCTACGAGCAGTACTTC	CASSPSGQGGSYEQYF
TRBD2	TRBJ2-2	TRBV11-3	many	TGTGCCAGCAGCTTATCGGGAGGGGACACCGGGGAGCTGTTTTTT	CASSLSGGDTGELFF
.	TRBJ1-2	TRBV5-1	.	TGCGCCAGCACCTTCGCGGGAGACCCTAACTATGGCTACACCTTC	CASTFAGDPNYGYTF
TRBD1	TRBJ2-1	TRBV5-4	.	TGTGCCAGCAGCACACAGGGGAGCTCCTACAATGAGCAGTTCTTC	CASSTQGSSYNEQFF
.	TRBJ2-5	TRBV4-1	few	TGCGCCAGCAGCCGGGGGGTCCAAGAGACCCAGTACTTC	CASSRGVQETQYF
.	TRBJ2-3	TRBV5-1	.	TGCGCCAGCAGCTGGATGCTGTCGACAGATACGCAGTATTTT	CASSWMLSTDTQYF
.	TRBJ2-5	TRBV5-1	.	TGCGCCAGCAGCTTGGTCGAGGAGACCCAGTACTTC	CASSLVEETQYF
TRBD2	TRBJ2-2	TRBV2	many	TGTGCCAGGACCGCTAGCGGGAGGACCGACGGGGAGCTGTTTTTT	CARTASGRTDGELFF
.	TRBJ1-5	TRBV7-2	many	TGTGCCAGCAGCTTAGAAGGTGGTAATCAGCCCCAGCATTTT	CASSLEGGNQPQHF
TRBD2	TRBJ2-1	TRBV18	once	TGTGCCAGCTCACCAAGGATTCGGACTAGCGGGAGGGCCGCATACAATGAGCAGTTCTTC	CASSPRIRTSGRAAYNEQFF
.	TRBJ1-1	TRBV19	few	TGTGCCAGCCGAAAGACGGAGACCTATGAAGCTTTCTTT	CASRKTETYEAFF
.	TRBJ1-1	TRBV19	.	TGTGCCAGTAGTTCAGACAGTATTGAAGCTTTCTTT	CASSSDSIEAFF
TRBD2	TRBJ2-2	TRBV5-1	.	TGCGCCAGCAGCTTTACTAGCGGGAATCCAAGCGGGGAGCTGTTTTTT	CASSFTSGNPSGELFF
.	TRBJ2-5	TRBV18	.	TGTGCCAGCTCACCACGGTCGGCGTACCAAGAGACCCAGTACTTC	CASSPRSAYQETQYF
TRBD1	TRBJ2-6	TRBV6-1	.	TGTGCCAGCAGTGAAGAACCACAGGGGCCCTCTGGGGCCAACGTCCTGACTTTC	CASSEEPQGPSGANVLTF
.	TRBJ1-3	TRBV4-2	.	TGTGCCAGCAGCCAATGGGACTCTGGAAACACCATATATTTT	CASSQWDSGNTIYF
TRBD2	TRBJ2-1	TRBV6-5	.	TGTGCCAGCTTCCAAAAATCCGGGACTATTAATGAGCAGTTCTTC	CASFQKSGTINEQFF
TRBD2	TRBJ2-3	TRBV5-6	many	TGTGCCAGCAGCTTTGGGTGGCTAGCGGGCACAGATACGCAGTATTTT	CASSFGWLAGTDTQYF
.	TRBJ2-2	TRBV7-9	.	TGTGCCAGCAGCTTAGCACAGGGGAACACCGGGGAGCTGTTTTTT	CASSLAQGNTGELFF
.	TRBJ2-7	TRBV27	few	TGTGCCAGCAGTTCCACAGGTCGGGAGCAGTACTTC	CASSSTGREQYF
TRBD2	TRBJ2-7	TRBV6-6	once	TGTGCCAGTCGAACCGGGACTAGCGGATTCGAGCAGTACTTC	CASRTGTSGFEQYF
.	TRBJ2-3	TRBV11-2	.	TGTGCCAGCAGCTTAGATCCGAGGGCAAGGGGTACGCAGTATTTT	CASSLDPRARGTQYF
.	TRBJ2-3	TRBV19	.	TGTGCCAGTAGTTCCAGATGGACGTCTGCCGGCACAGATACGCAGTATTTT	CASSSRWTSAGTDTQYF
.	TRBJ1-5	TRBV6-1	.	TGTGCCAGCAGTGAAGGACTTCATTTAACGGATCAGCCCCAGCATTTT	CASSEGLHLTDQPQHF
.	TRBJ2-3	TRBV14	.	TGTGCCAGCAGCCAAGATTCCCAGCGGAGCACAGATACGCAGTATTTT	CASSQDSQRSTDTQYF
TRBD2	TRBJ2-2	TRBV2	.	TGTGCCAGCAGGGAAGGACTAGCGGAAATGAACACCGGGGAGCTGTTTTTT	CASREGLAEMNTGELFF
TRBD2	TRBJ2-1	TRBV5-4	once	TGTGTCACCGCTAGCGGGAGGATAGGTGAGCAGTTCTTC	CVTASGRIGEQFF
.	TRBJ2-1	TRBV4-2	.	TGTGCCAGCAGCCAAAGGAAGGGTTACTACAATGAGCAGTTCTTC	CASSQRKGYYNEQFF
.	TRBJ2-1	TRBV7-9	.	TGTGCCAGCCTAGACTCGAGAGCGGGCAACAATGAGCAGTTCTTC	CASLDSRAGNNEQFF
.	TRBJ1-5	TRBV27	.	TGTGCCAGCAGTTTATTTGGGGATAGCAATCAGCCCCAGCATTTT	CASSLFGDSNQPQHF
TRBD1	TRBJ1-3	TRBV9	.	TGTGCCAGCAGCGTACAGGGGGCGAACGGAAACACCATATATTTT	CASSVQGANGNTIYF
.	TRBJ2-2	TRBV7-8	.	TGTGCCAGCAGCTTAGACAGCACGAACACCGGGGAGCTGTTTTTT	CASSLDSTNTGELFF
.	TRBJ1-5	TRBV7-2	.	TGTGCCAGCAGCTTAGGGACGGGGCAGCCCCAGCATTTT	CASSLGTGQPQHF